These 6 T cell receptor beta chains came from one sample sequenced in a study of T-cell memory formation after mild COVID-19. TCRdb re-called the 5' RACE reads with MiXCR, one entry per CDR3 protein. The sample yields about 200,000 distinct CDR3 sequences, over 9% seen once. The specimen was PBMCs or a T cell subset sorted from them (not recorded which). The receptors shown here come from a man aged 18 to 30 who had mild COVID-19 (a few samples of this study predate the infection). Cell type and time point are not known.

V gene TRBV20-1 combines with J gene TRBJ1-4; 8 nucleotides line up with TRBD1. CDR1 and CDR2 (germline): DFQATT, SNEGSKA (reference sequence). CDR3 length: 14 residues. V lost 3 bases to trimming and J lost 5 bases; unmatched junction nucleotides: 5. The CDR3 reads CSASPTGENEKLFF. CDR3 coding DNA: TGCAGTGCTAGTCCGACAGGGGAAAATGAAAAACTGTTTTTT.

The V and J genes are TRBV11-2 and TRBJ2-2; D is perhaps TRBD1 (6 bases). Germline V gene lookup returns CDR1 SGHAT and CDR2 FQNNGV. The CDR3 loop spans 14 amino acids. V was pared by 5 bases and J by 6 bases, with 13 bases between. The CDR3 sequence: CASSPARTAGELFF. In DNA, the CDR3 is TGTGCCAGCAGCCCAGCCCGGACAGCCGGGGAGCTGTTTTTT.

The rearrangement uses TRBV4-2 and TRBJ2-7, with 11 positions matching TRBD2. V gave up 1 base and J gave up 5 bases; unmatched junction bases: 7. The CDR3 loop spans 16 amino acids. Germline V gene lookup returns CDR1 LGHNA and CDR2 YNFKEQ. The CDR3 DNA reads TGTGCCAGCAGCCAAGCCGTAGCGGGGGGGCCCAACGAGCAGTACTTC. This sequence encodes CASSQAVAGGPNEQYF.

Turning to this clonotype: With a much larger clone just one base away, this may be a read error. The CDR3: CASSLGVEAFF. The CDR3 region has the DNA TGTGCCAGCAGTTTAGGCGTTGAAGCTTTCTTT. V gene TRBV12-3 or TRBV12-4 combines with J gene TRBJ1-1; D is ambiguous. V lost 1 base and J lost 7, with 4 bases in between. This CDR3 has 11 residues.

The V call is TRBV6-2 or TRBV6-3, the J call TRBJ1-1; D gene ambiguous. Germline CDR1 and CDR2: MNHEY and SVGEGT. The CDR3 loop spans 15 amino acids. Trimming took off 0 bases at V and 6 bases at J, with 14 bases between the two ends. CDR3 protein: CASSYSTPPAPEAFF. The CDR3 bases are TGTGCCAGCAGTTACTCGACCCCCCCAGCCCCTGAAGCTTTCTTT.

This clonotype showed up many times. CDR3 in amino acids: CASSLVGTGEETQYF. Written as DNA, the CDR3 is TGCGCCAGCAGCTTGGTCGGGACAGGGGAAGAGACCCAGTACTTC. The V gene is TRBV5-1, the J gene TRBJ2-5; 10 bases map to TRBD1. CDR3 size: 15 residues. Germline-derived CDR1 and CDR2 are SGHRS and YFSETQ. V trimming: 0 bases; J trimming: 3 bases; junction bases outside the gene matches: 2. Drawing the rest from reference TRBV5-1 and TRBJ2-5, the complete variable domain is KAGVTQTPRYLIKTRGQQVTLSCSPISGHRSVSWYQQTPGQGLQFLFEYFSETQRNKGNFPGRFSGRQFSNSRSEMNVSTLELGDSALYLCASSLVGTGEETQYFGPGTRLLVL.